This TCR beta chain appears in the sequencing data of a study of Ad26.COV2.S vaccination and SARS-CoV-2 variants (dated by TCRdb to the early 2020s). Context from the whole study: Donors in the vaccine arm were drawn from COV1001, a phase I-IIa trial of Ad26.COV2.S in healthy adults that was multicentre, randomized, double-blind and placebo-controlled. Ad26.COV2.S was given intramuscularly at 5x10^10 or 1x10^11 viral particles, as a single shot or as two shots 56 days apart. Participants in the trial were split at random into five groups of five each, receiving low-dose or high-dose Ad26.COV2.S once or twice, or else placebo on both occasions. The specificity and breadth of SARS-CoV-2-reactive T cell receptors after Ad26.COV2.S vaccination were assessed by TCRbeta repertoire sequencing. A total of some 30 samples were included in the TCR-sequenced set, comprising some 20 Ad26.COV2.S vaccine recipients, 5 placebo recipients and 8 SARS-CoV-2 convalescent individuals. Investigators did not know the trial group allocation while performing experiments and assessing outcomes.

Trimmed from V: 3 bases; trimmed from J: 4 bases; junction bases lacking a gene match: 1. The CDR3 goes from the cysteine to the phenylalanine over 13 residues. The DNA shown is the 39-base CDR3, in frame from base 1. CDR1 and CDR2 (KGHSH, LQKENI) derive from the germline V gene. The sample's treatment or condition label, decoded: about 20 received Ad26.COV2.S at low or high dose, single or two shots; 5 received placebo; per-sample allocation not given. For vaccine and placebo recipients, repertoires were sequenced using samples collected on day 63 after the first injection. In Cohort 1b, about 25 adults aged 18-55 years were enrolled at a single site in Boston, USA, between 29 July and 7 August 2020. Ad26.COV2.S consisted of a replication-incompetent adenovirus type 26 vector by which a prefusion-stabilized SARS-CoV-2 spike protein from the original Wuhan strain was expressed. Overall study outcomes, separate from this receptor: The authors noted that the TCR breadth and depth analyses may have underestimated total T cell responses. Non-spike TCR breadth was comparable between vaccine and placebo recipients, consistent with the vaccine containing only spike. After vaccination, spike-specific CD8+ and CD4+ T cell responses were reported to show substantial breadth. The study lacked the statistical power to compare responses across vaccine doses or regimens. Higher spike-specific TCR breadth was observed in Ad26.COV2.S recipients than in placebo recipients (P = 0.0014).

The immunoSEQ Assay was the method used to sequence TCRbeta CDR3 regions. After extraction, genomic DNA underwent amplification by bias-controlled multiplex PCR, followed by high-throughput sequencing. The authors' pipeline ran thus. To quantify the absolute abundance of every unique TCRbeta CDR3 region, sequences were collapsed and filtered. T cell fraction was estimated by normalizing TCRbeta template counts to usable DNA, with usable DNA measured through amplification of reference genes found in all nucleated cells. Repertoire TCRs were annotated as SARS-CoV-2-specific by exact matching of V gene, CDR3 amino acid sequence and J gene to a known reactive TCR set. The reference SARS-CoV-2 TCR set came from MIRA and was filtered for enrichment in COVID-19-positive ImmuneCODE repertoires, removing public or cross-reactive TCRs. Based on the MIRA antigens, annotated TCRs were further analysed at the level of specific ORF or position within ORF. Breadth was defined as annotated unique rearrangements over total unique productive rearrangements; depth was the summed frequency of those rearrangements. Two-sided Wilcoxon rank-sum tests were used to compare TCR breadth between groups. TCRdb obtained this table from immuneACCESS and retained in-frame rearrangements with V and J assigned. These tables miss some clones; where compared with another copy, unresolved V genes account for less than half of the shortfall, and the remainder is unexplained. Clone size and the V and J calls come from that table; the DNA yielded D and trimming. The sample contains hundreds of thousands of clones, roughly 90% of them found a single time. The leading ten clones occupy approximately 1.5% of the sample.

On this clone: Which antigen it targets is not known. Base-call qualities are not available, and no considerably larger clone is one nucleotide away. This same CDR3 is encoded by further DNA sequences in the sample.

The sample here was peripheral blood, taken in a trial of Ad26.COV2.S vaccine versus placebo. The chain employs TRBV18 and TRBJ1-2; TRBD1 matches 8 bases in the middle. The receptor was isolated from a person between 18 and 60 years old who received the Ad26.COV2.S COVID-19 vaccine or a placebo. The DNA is TGTGCCAGCTCACCGGACAGGGCCTATGGCTACACCTTC. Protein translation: CASSPDRAYGYTF.